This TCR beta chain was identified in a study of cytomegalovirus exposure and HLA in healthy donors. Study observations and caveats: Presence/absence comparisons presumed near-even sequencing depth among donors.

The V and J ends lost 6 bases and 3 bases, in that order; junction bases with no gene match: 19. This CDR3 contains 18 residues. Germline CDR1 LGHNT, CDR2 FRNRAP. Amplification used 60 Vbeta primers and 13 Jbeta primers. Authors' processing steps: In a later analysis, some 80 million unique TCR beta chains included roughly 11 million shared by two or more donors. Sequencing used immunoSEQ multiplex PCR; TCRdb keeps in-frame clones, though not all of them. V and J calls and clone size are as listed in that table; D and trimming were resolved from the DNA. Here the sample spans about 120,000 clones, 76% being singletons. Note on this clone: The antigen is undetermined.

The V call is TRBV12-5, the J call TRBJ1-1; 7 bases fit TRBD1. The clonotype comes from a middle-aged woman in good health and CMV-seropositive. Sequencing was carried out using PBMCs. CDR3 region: CASGPSYRGLVGDTEAFF. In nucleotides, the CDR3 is TGTGCTAGTGGCCCCAGTTACAGGGGATTAGTGGGGGACACTGAAGCTTTCTTT.